The clone carrying this T cell receptor beta chain was seen at least ten times. MiXCR was run by TCRdb on the 5' RACE reads, yielding one entry per CDR3 protein. The data contain roughly 68,000 distinct CDR3 sequences, 15% to 20% of them singletons. The data were taken from a study of HIV-infected patients and healthy controls. This clonotype was sampled from a human donor in good health. The sequencing input was CD4+ T cells from blood.

The DNA of the CDR3 is TGTGCCATACGACTAGCGGGAGCCGCAGATACGCAGTATTTT. Protein product: CAIRLAGAADTQYF. V gene TRBV10-3 combines with J gene TRBJ2-3, with 12 bases identical to TRBD2. Per germline, CDR1 ENHRY and CDR2 SYGVKD. The CDR3 is made up of 14 amino acids. The V gene end was trimmed by 9 bases and the J gene end by 4 bases; junction bases not matched to a gene: 5.